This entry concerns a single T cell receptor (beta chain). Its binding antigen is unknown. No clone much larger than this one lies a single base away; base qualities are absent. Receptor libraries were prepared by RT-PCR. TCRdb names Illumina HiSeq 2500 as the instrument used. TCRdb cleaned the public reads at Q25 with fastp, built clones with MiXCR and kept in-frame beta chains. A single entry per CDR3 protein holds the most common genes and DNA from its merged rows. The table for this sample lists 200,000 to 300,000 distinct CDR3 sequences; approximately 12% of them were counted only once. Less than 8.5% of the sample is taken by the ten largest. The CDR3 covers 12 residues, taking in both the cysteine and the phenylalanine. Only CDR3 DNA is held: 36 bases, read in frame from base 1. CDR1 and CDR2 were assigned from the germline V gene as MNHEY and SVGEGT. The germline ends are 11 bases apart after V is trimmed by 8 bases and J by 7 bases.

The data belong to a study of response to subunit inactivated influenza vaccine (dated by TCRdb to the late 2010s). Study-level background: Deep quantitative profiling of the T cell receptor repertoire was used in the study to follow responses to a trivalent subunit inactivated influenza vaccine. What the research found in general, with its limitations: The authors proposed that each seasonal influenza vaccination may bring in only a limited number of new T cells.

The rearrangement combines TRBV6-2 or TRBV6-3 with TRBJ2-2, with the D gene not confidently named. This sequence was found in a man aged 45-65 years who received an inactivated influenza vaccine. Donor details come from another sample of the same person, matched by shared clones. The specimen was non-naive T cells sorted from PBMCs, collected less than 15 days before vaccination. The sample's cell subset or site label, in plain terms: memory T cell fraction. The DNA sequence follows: TGTGCCAGCGGACCGTGGGGCGGGGAGCTGTTTTTT. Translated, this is CASGPWGGELFF.